Sequencing of this T cell receptor (beta chain) was carried out in a study of PD-1 blockade in classical Hodgkin lymphoma. Study details: Patients were given intravenous nivolumab, 3 mg/kg, every 2 weeks.

Method: immunoSEQ multiplex PCR; TCRdb's copy keeps in-frame clones and lacks some. The sample lists about 94,000 clones; roughly 87% were seen once. V lost 1 base, J lost 0 bases, and 9 bases lay in between. Germline V CDR1 and CDR2: SGHAT, FQNNGV. CDR3 length: 15 residues. All the patients suffered relapse after autologous stem cell transplantation, and brentuximab vedotin exposure differed. The chain links TRBV11-2 to TRBJ1-1; no clear D. The starting material was peripheral blood mononuclear cells (PBMCs), obtained before the second cycle of nivolumab. The receptor was isolated from a human donor with classical Hodgkin lymphoma. As DNA, the CDR3 is TGTGCCAGCAGCTTAGGGGCGCTCATGAACACTGAAGCTTTCTTT. Residues: CASSLGALMNTEAFF.